This T cell receptor (beta chain) comes out of a study of blood T cell repertoires in COVID-19. Trimming removed 0 bases from V and 6 bases from J, with 12 bases in between. There are 15 residues in the CDR3. Germline loops: CDR1 SGHRS, CDR2 YFSETQ. Clones were read by immunoSEQ multiplex PCR, and TCRdb kept only the in-frame ones, dropping some. The data show around 290,000 clones, 88% seen once. Participant reports of clinical history set cohort assignment. J is TRBJ2-2 and V is TRBV5-1, with D maybe TRBD2 (6 bases). Sequenced: PBMCs or T cells enriched from blood (not recorded which). The source is a woman aged 55-69 years in a cohort exposed to, infected with or recovered from COVID-19 (not recorded which). The CDR3 DNA sequence: TGCGCCAGCAGCTTGGTTACTTCGGGGGCCGGGGAGCTGTTTTTT. It translates to CASSLVTSGAGELFF.